The clone carrying this TCR beta chain was recorded only once. Its antigen is undetermined. Other nucleotide sequences from this sample produce the same CDR3. Several immunoSEQ 96-well plates shared each subset's DNA, each plate a replicate. The data were produced by immunoSEQ multiplex PCR, yet TCRdb's version contains in-frame clones alone and is incomplete. The sample holds about 2.3 million clones, over 85% seen once. The sample originates from a study of shared clonotypes between healthy human individuals. Study-wide results and limits: The expectation was that sequencing depth would affect clonotype sharing among donors. When compared with the clonotypes that were shared by all four sorted-subset donors, the non-shared clonotypes turned out to have lower generation probabilities. Limited genetic and exposure-history diversity came from having few donors.

Trimming took 3 bases from V and 3 from J; bases not matched to a gene: 0. Germline CDR1 reads MDHEN; CDR2 reads SYDVKM. CDR3 length equals 13 residues. The sequence was collected from a man aged 18 to 30 in good health. Some clones in this sample may be carry-over from other donors' samples. This chain joins TRBV28 and TRBJ2-7, with 9 bases lining up with TRBD1. Material: naive CD4+ T cells from PBMCs. Subset noted: CD45RA+ positively selected. This CDR3 reads CASSLGQGYEQYF. The CDR3 coding sequence is TGTGCCAGCAGTTTGGGACAGGGCTACGAGCAGTACTTC.